This paragraph covers one TCR beta chain sequence. What it binds is unknown. This sample stems from a study of lymphopenia after photon versus proton radiotherapy. Findings and caveats of the study: Authors raise, but do not show, better survival with proton therapy.

The CDR3 consists of 15 residues. CDR1 SGDLS and CDR2 YYNGEE come from the germline V gene. Trimming shortened V by 4 bases and J by 6 bases, and 17 bases separated the two germline ends. Sequencing was performed with immunoSEQ multiplex PCR; in TCRdb, only in-frame clones are kept and a portion is missing. Of about 29,000 clones in the sample, about nine tenths were seen once. Here the sequenced sample was peripheral blood, taken from a patient treated with proton-based radiotherapy. This TCR came from a woman aged 55-70 years with cholangiocarcinoma. Some clones in this sample may be carry-over from other donors' samples. This chain connects TRBV9 to TRBJ1-5; weak D call: TRBD1 (5 bases). Written as DNA, the CDR3 is TGTGCCAGCAGCTCGGGGGGAGGGAACGGTCAGCCCCAGCATTTT. As protein: CASSSGGGNGQPQHF.